Listed below are T cell receptor beta chains from one sample, sequenced in a study of metastatic and nonmetastatic thyroid tumors. TCRdb ran MiXCR on the PCR reads. The sample lists about 93,000 clones; over 9.5% were seen once. What was sequenced was blood. The receptors derive from a female donor with papillary thyroid cancer or a benign thyroid nodule (not recorded which). Some clones in this sample may be carry-over from other donors' samples. Each CDR3 is given with its conserved first and last residue. A D gene is named only where the DNA matches it firmly. Clone size is stated in some rows and not others, as once, few, many or a class when expanded.

>TRBV24-1|few|TRBJ2-3|NA
TGTGCCACCGGGTGGGGATACACAGATACGCAGTATTTT
CATGWGYTDTQYF
>TRBV28|many|TRBJ1-2|TRBD1
TGTGCCAGCAGTTCCCGCGGGTACAGGGGGCGGGGGAACTATGGCTACACCTTC
CASSSRGYRGRGNYGYTF
>TRBV20-1|many|TRBJ2-1|TRBD2
TGCAGTGCTCTTTATCCGGGACTAGCGCTCAATGAGCAGTTCTTC
CSALYPGLALNEQFF
>TRBV19|many|TRBJ2-2|NA
TGTGCCAGTAGTCCCCCGTTCGGAAACACCGGGGAGCTGTTTTTT
CASSPPFGNTGELFF
>TRBV6-1|many|TRBJ1-5|TRBD1
TGTGCCAGCGCCGACAGGGTCAATCAGCCCCAGCATTTT
CASADRVNQPQHF
>TRBV5-1|many|TRBJ2-2|NA
TGCGCCAGCAGCTTGGCCTCCAGAGCGAACACCGGGGAGCTGTTTTTT
CASSLASRANTGELFF
>TRBV20-1|many|TRBJ1-2|NA
TGCAGTGCCGACCCAGATGGCTACACCTTC
CSADPDGYTF
>TRBV5-1|NA|TRBJ2-1|NA
TGCGCCAGCAGCTCAGGGCACGGCGGTAGTTCGTGTGAGCAGTTCTTC
CASSSGHGGSSCEQFF
>TRBV5-1|NA|TRBJ1-2|NA
TGCGCCAGCAGCTTCGGGACAACTAACTATGGCTACACCTTC
CASSFGTTNYGYTF
>TRBV20-1|many|TRBJ2-7|TRBD1
TGCAGTGCTAGCGGGACAGCGGACTCCTACGAGCAGTACTTC
CSASGTADSYEQYF
>TRBV28|many|TRBJ1-5|NA
TGTGCCAGCAGTCCTGTCCTTGGCAGGCTTCCTACATATAGCAATCAGCCCCAGCATTTT
CASSPVLGRLPTYSNQPQHF
>TRBV19|few|TRBJ1-1|NA
TGTGCCAGTAGTATAAAACTATTTCCGAACACTGAAGCTTTCTTT
CASSIKLFPNTEAFF